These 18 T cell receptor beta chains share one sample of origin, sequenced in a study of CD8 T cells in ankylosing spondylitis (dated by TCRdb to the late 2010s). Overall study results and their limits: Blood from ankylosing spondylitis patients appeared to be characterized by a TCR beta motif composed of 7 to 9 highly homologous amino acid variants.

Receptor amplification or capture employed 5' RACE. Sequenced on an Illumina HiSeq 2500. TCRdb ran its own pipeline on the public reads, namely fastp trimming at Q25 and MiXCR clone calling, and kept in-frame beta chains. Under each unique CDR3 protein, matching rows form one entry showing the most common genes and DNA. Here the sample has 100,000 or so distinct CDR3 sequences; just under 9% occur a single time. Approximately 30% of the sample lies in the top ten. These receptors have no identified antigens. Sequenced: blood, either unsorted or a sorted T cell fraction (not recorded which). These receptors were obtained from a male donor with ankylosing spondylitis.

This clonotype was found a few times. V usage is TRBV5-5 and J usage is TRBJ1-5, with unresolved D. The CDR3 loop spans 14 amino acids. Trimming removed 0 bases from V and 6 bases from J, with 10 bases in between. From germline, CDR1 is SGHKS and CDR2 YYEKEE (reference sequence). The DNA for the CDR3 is TGTGCCAGCAGCTTGGGATCTGGAGGTCAGCCCCAGCATTTT. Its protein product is CASSLGSGGQPQHF.

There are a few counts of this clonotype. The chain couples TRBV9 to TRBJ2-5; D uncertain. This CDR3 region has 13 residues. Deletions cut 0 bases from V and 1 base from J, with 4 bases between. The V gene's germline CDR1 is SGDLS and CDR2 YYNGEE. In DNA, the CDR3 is TGTGCCAGCAGCGTAGATCTCCAAGAGACCCAGTACTTC. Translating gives CASSVDLQETQYF. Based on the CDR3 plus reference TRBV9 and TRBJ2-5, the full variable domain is DSGVTQTPKHLITATGQRVTLRCSPRSGDLSVYWYQQSLDQGLQFLIQYYNGEERAKGNILERFSAQQFPDLHSELNLSSLELGDSALYFCASSVDLQETQYFGPGTRLLVL.

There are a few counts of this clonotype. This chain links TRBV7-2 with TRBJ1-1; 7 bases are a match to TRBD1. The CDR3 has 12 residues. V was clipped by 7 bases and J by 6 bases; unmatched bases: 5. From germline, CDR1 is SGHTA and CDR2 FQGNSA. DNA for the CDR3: TGTGCCAGCAACTCCGGGACAGCTGAAGCTTTCTTT. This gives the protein CASNSGTAEAFF.

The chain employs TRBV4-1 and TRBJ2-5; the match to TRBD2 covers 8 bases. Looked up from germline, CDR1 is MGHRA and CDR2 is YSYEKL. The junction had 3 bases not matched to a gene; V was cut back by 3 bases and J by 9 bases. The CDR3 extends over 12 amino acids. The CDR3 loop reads CASSQAGGAQYF. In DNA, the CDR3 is TGCGCCAGCAGCCAGGCGGGGGGTGCCCAGTACTTC.

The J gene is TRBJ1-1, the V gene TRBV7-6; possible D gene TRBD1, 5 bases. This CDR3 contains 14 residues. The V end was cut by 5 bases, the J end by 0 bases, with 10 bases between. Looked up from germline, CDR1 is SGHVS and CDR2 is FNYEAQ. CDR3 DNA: TGTGCCAGCAGCCCGGGGACGGTGAACACTGAAGCTTTCTTT. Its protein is CASSPGTVNTEAFF.

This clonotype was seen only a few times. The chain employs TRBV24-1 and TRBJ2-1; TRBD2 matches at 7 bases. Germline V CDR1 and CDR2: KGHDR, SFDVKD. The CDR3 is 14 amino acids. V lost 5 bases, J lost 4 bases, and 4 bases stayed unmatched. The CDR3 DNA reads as TGTGCCACCAGTGGGGCGGGAGAGTACAATGAGCAGTTCTTC. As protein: CATSGAGEYNEQFF.

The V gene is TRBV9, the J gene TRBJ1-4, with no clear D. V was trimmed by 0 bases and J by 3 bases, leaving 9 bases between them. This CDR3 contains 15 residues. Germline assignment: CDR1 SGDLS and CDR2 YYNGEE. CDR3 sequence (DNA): TGTGCCAGCAGCGTAGCGGGGAATTCTAATGAAAAACTGTTTTTT. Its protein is CASSVAGNSNEKLFF.

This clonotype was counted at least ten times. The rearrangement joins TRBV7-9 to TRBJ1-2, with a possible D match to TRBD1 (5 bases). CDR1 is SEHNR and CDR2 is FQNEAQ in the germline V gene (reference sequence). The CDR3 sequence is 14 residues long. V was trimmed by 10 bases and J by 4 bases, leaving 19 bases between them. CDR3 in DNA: TGTGCCACGGGGTGGGACCCACTATCCTATGGCTACACCTTC. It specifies CATGWDPLSYGYTF.

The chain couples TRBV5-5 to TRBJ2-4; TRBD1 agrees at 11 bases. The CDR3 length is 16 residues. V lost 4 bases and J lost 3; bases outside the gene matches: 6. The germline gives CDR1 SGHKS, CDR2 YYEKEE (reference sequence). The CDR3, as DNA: TGTGCCAGCAGCCTTGGACAGGGGGCTGTCAAAAACATTCAGTACTTC. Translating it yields CASSLGQGAVKNIQYF.

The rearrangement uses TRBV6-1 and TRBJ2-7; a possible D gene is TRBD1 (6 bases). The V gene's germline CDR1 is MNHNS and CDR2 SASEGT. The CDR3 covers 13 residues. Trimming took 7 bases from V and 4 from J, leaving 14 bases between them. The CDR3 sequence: CASTSRRGYEQYV. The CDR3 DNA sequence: TGTGCCAGCACGTCGCGCAGGGGTTACGAGCAGTACGTC.

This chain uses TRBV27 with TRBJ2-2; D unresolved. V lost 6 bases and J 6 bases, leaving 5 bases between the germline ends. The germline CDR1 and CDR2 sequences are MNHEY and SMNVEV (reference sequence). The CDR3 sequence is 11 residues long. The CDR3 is CASRGSGELFF. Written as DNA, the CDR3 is TGTGCCAGCAGGGGGTCCGGGGAGCTGTTTTTT.

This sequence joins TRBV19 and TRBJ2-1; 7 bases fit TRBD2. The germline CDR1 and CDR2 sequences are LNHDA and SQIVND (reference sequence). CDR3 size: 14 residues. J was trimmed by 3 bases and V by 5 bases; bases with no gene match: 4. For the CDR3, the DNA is TGTGCCAGTAGTTTGGCTAGCGGCTACAATGAGCAGTTCTTC. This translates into CASSLASGYNEQFF.

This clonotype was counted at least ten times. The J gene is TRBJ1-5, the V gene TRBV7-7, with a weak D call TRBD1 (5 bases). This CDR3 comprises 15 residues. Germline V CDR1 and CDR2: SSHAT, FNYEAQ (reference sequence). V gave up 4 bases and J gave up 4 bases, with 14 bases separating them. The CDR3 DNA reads TGTGCCAGCAGCTGTTCTGGGGGAGGGAATCAGCCCCAGCATTTT. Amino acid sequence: CASSCSGGGNQPQHF.

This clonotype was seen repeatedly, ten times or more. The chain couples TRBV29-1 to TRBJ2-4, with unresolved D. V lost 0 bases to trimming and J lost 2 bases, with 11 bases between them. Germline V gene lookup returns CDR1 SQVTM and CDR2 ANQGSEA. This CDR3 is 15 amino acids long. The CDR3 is CSVEDLFGTKNIQYF. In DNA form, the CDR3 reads TGCAGCGTTGAAGATCTCTTCGGCACCAAAAACATTCAGTACTTC.

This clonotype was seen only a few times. The CDR3 sequence is CASSFPPPNTEAFF. In DNA form, the CDR3 reads TGTGCCAGCAGCTTCCCCCCCCCGAACACTGAAGCTTTCTTT. The chain couples TRBV7-9 to TRBJ1-1, with unresolved D. The CDR3 runs 14 residues. The germline V gene has CDR1 SEHNR and CDR2 FQNEAQ (reference sequence). V lost 3 bases and J 1 base, leaving 9 bases between the germline ends.

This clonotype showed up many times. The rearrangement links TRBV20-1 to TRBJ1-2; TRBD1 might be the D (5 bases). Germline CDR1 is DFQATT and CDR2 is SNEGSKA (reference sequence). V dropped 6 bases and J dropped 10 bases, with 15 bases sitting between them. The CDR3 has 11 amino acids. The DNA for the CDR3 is TGCAGTGCCCCCCCCGGGGGTGACTACACCTTC. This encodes CSAPPGGDYTF.

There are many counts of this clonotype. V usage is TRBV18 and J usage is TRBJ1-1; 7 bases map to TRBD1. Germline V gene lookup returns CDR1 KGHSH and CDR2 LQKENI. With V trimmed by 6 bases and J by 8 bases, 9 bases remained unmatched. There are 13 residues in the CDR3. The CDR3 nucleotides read TGTGCCAGCTCGCCGATCGGGACAGCCGAAGCTTTCTTT. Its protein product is CASSPIGTAEAFF.

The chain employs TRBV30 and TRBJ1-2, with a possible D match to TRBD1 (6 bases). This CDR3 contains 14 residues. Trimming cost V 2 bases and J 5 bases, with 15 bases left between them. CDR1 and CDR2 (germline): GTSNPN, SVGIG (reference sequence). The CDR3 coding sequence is TGTGCCTGGAGTTGGGGGGCAGGGGAATATGGCTACACCTTC. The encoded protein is CAWSWGAGEYGYTF.